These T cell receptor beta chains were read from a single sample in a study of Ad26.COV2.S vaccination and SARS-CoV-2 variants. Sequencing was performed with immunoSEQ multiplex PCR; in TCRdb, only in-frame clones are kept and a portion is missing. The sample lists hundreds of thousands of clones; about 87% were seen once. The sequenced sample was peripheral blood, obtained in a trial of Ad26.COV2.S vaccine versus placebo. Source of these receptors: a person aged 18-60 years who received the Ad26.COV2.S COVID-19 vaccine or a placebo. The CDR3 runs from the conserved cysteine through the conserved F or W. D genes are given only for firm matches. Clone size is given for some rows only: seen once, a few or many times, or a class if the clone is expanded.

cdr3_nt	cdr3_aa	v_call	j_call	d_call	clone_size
TGTGCCAGCAGCCAAGATGGTGAAGATACGCAGTATTTT	CASSQDGEDTQYF	TRBV4-2	TRBJ2-3	.	once
TGCGCCAGCTCGGGACTAGCGGGAGTTGTTGATACGCAGTATTTT	CASSGLAGVVDTQYF	TRBV10-2	TRBJ2-3	TRBD2	.
TGCGCCAGCAGCCAACCCCGGACAGGGTCTGGAAACACCATATATTTT	CASSQPRTGSGNTIYF	TRBV4-1	TRBJ1-3	TRBD1	.
TGTGCCAGCACCCCTGGCGTGAACACTGAAGCTTTCTTT	CASTPGVNTEAFF	TRBV12-3/TRBV12-4	TRBJ1-1	.	.
TGTGCCAGTATACCGGGACAGGGGAGTAGGAATGAGCAGTTCTTC	CASIPGQGSRNEQFF	TRBV19	TRBJ2-1	TRBD1	.
TGTGCCAGCAAATCAGCGGGAGTTTGCGAGCAGTACTTC	CASKSAGVCEQYF	TRBV6-4	TRBJ2-7	TRBD2	once
TGTGCCAGCAGTAATAAAATCAACACTGAAGCTTTCTTT	CASSNKINTEAFF	TRBV6-5	TRBJ1-1	.	once
TGTGCCAGTAGCTCTCATAGCATCACAGATACGCAGTATTTT	CASSSHSITDTQYF	TRBV19	TRBJ2-3	.	.
TGTGCCAGCAGTTCACTAGGCTCCTACAATGAGCAGTTCTTC	CASSSLGSYNEQFF	TRBV27	TRBJ2-1	.	.
TGTGCCAGCAGTTACCGGGTAACATCTGGTAACTATGGCTACACCTTC	CASSYRVTSGNYGYTF	TRBV6-6	TRBJ1-2	.	.
TGTGCCAGCAGCGCCTCGACAGGGTCCTACAATGAGCAGTTCTTC	CASSASTGSYNEQFF	TRBV27	TRBJ2-1	TRBD1	once
TGTGCCAGCAGCTTAGAACAGCGGCGCAACACCGGGGAGCTGTTTTTT	CASSLEQRRNTGELFF	TRBV13	TRBJ2-2	.	.
TGTGCCTGGAGTGTAGGGGGTGGAACTGAAGCTTTCTTT	CAWSVGGGTEAFF	TRBV30	TRBJ1-1	.	.
TGTGCCAGCAGTTTAAACGGAAACACTGAAGCTTTCTTT	CASSLNGNTEAFF	TRBV12-3/TRBV12-4	TRBJ1-1	.	once
TGCGCCAGCAGCTTGGCTGGAGGGGGCAGCAAAAACATTCAGTACTTC	CASSLAGGGSKNIQYF	TRBV5-1	TRBJ2-4	.	.
TGCGCCAGCAGCCAAGATCTTTTTTTAGGGCAGGGGGAGGTCGATGAGCAGTTCTTC	CASSQDLFLGQGEVDEQFF	TRBV4-3	TRBJ2-1	.	few
TGTGCCAGTAAGAAAGGGGGACAGAGCAACTATGGCTACACCTTC	CASKKGGQSNYGYTF	TRBV6-5	TRBJ1-2	TRBD1	.
TGTGCCAGCAGGAGGCCGGGACACGCTTACAATGAGCAGTTCTTC	CASRRPGHAYNEQFF	TRBV6-5	TRBJ2-1	.	.
TGTGCCAGCAGCGTAGGGCAGGGAGGGACTGAAGCTTTCTTT	CASSVGQGGTEAFF	TRBV9	TRBJ1-1	.	.
TGCAGCGTTATAAGGCCCGCGGGTCGGGGCTACACCTTC	CSVIRPAGRGYTF	TRBV29-1	TRBJ1-2	.	.
TGTGCCAGCAGTACAGTCTACGAGCAGTACTTC	CASSTVYEQYF	TRBV28	TRBJ2-7	.	.
TGTGCCAGCTCAAGGGCGGAGGGAACCTACGAGCAGTACTTC	CASSRAEGTYEQYF	TRBV18	TRBJ2-7	.	once
TGTGCCAGCAGCTTGGAAGGGTATGATCAGCCCCAGCATTTT	CASSLEGYDQPQHF	TRBV5-4	TRBJ1-5	.	.
TGCGCCAGCAGCTTGGCGCCAGCGAGGTACAATGAGCAGTTCTTC	CASSLAPARYNEQFF	TRBV5-1	TRBJ2-1	.	.
TGTGCCAGCACAGGTTTCTCCTACGAGCAGTACTTC	CASTGFSYEQYF	TRBV2	TRBJ2-7	.	.
TGCGCCAGCAGTCCTTCCTCCGGGACAGGGGCCAAGCACACTGAAGCTTTCTTT	CASSPSSGTGAKHTEAFF	TRBV10-1	TRBJ1-1	TRBD1	.
TGTGCCAGCAGCTTAGGCCAGGGACGCACTGAAGCTTTCTTT	CASSLGQGRTEAFF	TRBV7-2	TRBJ1-1	.	.
TGTGCCTGGAGTGTATGGGGGGTCGAGCAGTACTTC	CAWSVWGVEQYF	TRBV30	TRBJ2-7	.	.
TGTGCCAGCAGTTACGGCGCGGGGGACCGGTACAATGAGCAGTTCTTC	CASSYGAGDRYNEQFF	TRBV6-5	TRBJ2-1	TRBD2	.
TGTGCCAGCAGTTTATCTGTTGCCTACAATGAGCAGTTCTTC	CASSLSVAYNEQFF	TRBV27	TRBJ2-1	.	.
TGTGCCAGCTCACCCCAACAGGGAGGGAACACTGAAGCTTTCTTT	CASSPQQGGNTEAFF	TRBV18	TRBJ1-1	.	.
TGTGCCAGCAGCCTAGTGATTGGGACCGCCGGCTACACCTTC	CASSLVIGTAGYTF	TRBV7-2	TRBJ1-2	.	.
TGTGCCAGCAGCGTAGGGGACGGCTATGGCTACACCTTC	CASSVGDGYGYTF	TRBV9	TRBJ1-2	.	.
TGTGCCAGCAGTTGGGGAAGGGGGATACCCCTCACAGATACGCAGTATTTT	CASSWGRGIPLTDTQYF	TRBV27	TRBJ2-3	.	.
TGTGCCAGCAGTGAATTTTCGTATCGACAGGGGGAGACCCAGTACTTC	CASSEFSYRQGETQYF	TRBV6-1	TRBJ2-5	TRBD1	.
TGTGCCAGCAGTTACCGACAGGTCTCCTACGAGCAGTACTTC	CASSYRQVSYEQYF	TRBV6-2/TRBV6-3	TRBJ2-7	.	.
TGCAGTGCTAGTCTGGCTAGCGGGGGGATCGGGGAGCTGTTTTTT	CSASLASGGIGELFF	TRBV20-1	TRBJ2-2	TRBD2	.
TGTGCTAGTGGTTTGGAACAGGAATCACGCGAGCAGTACTTC	CASGLEQESREQYF	TRBV12-5	TRBJ2-7	.	once
TGTGCCTGGAGTCAGGGGGCCCCTGAAGCTTTCTTT	CAWSQGAPEAFF	TRBV30	TRBJ1-1	TRBD1	.
TGCGCCAGCAGACAGGGATGGAGTCAGCCCCAGCATTTT	CASRQGWSQPQHF	TRBV10-2	TRBJ1-5	.	few
TGCGCCAGCAGCAGCCACTCCGCGGACTATGGCTACACCTTC	CASSSHSADYGYTF	TRBV4-1	TRBJ1-2	.	.
TGCGCCAGTACTCTAGCGGGAGGTTCAGATACGCAGTATTTT	CASTLAGGSDTQYF	TRBV10-2	TRBJ2-3	TRBD2	few
TGTGCCAGCGGGAGAACAAGTCAATCACCCCTCCACTTT	CASGRTSQSPLHF	TRBV25-1	TRBJ1-6	.	.
TGTGCCAGCTGGCGGGGGGTCACTGAAGCTTTCTTT	CASWRGVTEAFF	TRBV28	TRBJ1-1	.	.
TGTGCCAGCCGGGGGGGCTCGGACACCGGGGAGCTGTTTTTT	CASRGGSDTGELFF	TRBV6-4	TRBJ2-2	TRBD2	.